These 26 T cell receptor beta chains were sequenced from one sample in a study of blood T cell repertoires in COVID-19. Sequencing used immunoSEQ multiplex PCR; TCRdb keeps in-frame clones, though not all of them. The sample has roughly 59,000 clones; 78% are singletons. Sequencing input: peripheral blood. All receptors come from a man of 80 years or more with acute or convalescent COVID-19.

The rearrangement joins TRBV10-3 to TRBJ2-3, with TRBD2 matching 12 bases. V gave up 8 bases and J gave up 2 bases; unmatched junction bases: 8. The CDR3 length is 16 residues. CDR1 ENHRY and CDR2 SYGVKD come from the germline V gene. The CDR3 DNA sequence: TGTGCCATCCGTTCTGCTAGCGGGGGGGACACAGATACGCAGTATTTT. Translation gives CAIRSASGGDTDTQYF.

This sequence joins TRBV5-5 and TRBJ2-3; TRBD1 aligns across 10 bases. This CDR3 is 15 amino acids long. The trim removed 4 bases at V and 2 bases at J, leaving 4 bases unmatched. The V gene's germline CDR1 is SGHKS and CDR2 YYEKEE (reference sequence). CDR3 nucleotides: TGTGCCAGCAGCCCGGGACAGGGGTCCACAGATACGCAGTATTTT. Encoded protein: CASSPGQGSTDTQYF. Variable domain in full (rest from reference TRBV5-5 and TRBJ2-3): DAGVTQSPTHLIKTRGQQVTLRCSPISGHKSVSWYQQVLGQGPQFIFQYYEKEERGRGNFPDRFSARQFPNYSSELNVNALLLGDSALYLCASSPGQGSTDTQYFGPGTRLTVL.

The chain couples TRBV5-1 to TRBJ1-4; D is unclear. Germline CDR1 and CDR2: SGHRS and YFSETQ. V was clipped by 5 bases and J by 8 bases, with 19 bases between them. This CDR3 has 15 residues. This chain's CDR3 is CASSLSGLLTEKLFF. The CDR3 nucleotides read TGCGCCAGCAGTCTCTCCGGACTCCTCACGGAAAAACTGTTTTTT. The whole variable domain, filled in from reference TRBV5-1 and TRBJ1-4, reads KAGVTQTPRYLIKTRGQQVTLSCSPISGHRSVSWYQQTPGQGLQFLFEYFSETQRNKGNFPGRFSGRQFSNSRSEMNVSTLELGDSALYLCASSLSGLLTEKLFFGSGTQLSVL.

The rearrangement uses TRBV3-1 (or the pseudogene TRBV3-2) and TRBJ2-5; weak D call: TRBD2 (6 bases). Trimming removed 3 bases from V and 1 base from J, with 12 bases in between. Germline values: CDR1 LGHDT, CDR2 YNNKEL (reference sequence). CDR3 length equals 15 residues. The CDR3 coding sequence is TGTGCCAGCAGCCAGAGGACTATGGCCCAAGAGACCCAGTACTTC. It specifies CASSQRTMAQETQYF.

The chain has TRBV24-1 and TRBJ2-3, with TRBD1 identical over 9 bases. J lost 2 bases, V lost 4 bases, and 9 bases had no gene match. Looked up from germline, CDR1 is KGHDR and CDR2 is SFDVKD. The CDR3 covers 17 residues. CDR3: CATSETPGQGHTDTQYF. The CDR3 DNA sequence: TGTGCCACCAGTGAAACTCCGGGACAGGGCCACACAGATACGCAGTATTTT.

The chain uses TRBV18 and TRBJ1-4; D is uncertain. Deletions cut 3 bases from V and 8 bases from J, with 7 bases between. CDR1 and CDR2 from the germline V gene are KGHSH and LQKENI. CDR3 length equals 12 residues. This chain's CDR3 is CASSPSLEKLFF. CDR3 nucleotide sequence: TGTGCCAGCTCACCGAGCTTGGAAAAACTGTTTTTT.

This clone was observed a few times. This chain connects TRBV6-1 to TRBJ1-1; D is unresolved. In germline, CDR1 is MNHNS, CDR2 SASEGT. V lost 10 bases and J lost 0, with 12 bases in between. CDR3 length: 13 amino acids. CDR3: CATRGLMNTEAFF. In nucleotides, the CDR3 is TGTGCCACTCGAGGACTGATGAACACTGAAGCTTTCTTT.

This rearrangement joins TRBV15 to TRBJ1-2; D may be TRBD1 (5 bases). Germline CDR1 is LNHNV and CDR2 is YYDKDF (reference sequence). V shed 0 bases and J shed 2 bases, with 10 bases lying between them. The CDR3 is 15 residues long. The CDR3 region is CATSRDPRVNYGYTF. Here the CDR3 DNA reads TGTGCCACCAGCAGAGATCCCAGGGTAAACTATGGCTACACCTTC.

The CDR3 DNA sequence: TGTGCCACCAGTGACAAACAGGGATACAATGAGCAGTTCTTC. Protein product: CATSDKQGYNEQFF. This chain uses TRBV24-1 with TRBJ2-1; the D gene is possibly TRBD1 (6 bases). V lost 4 bases to trimming and J lost 4 bases, with 10 bases between them. CDR3 size: 14 residues. Germline loops: CDR1 KGHDR, CDR2 SFDVKD.

The CDR3 reads CASSPYPRDLNTGELFF. Written as DNA, the CDR3 is TGTGCCAGCAGTCCTTATCCCCGGGACTTGAACACCGGGGAGCTGTTTTTT. V gene TRBV2 combines with J gene TRBJ2-2; possible D gene TRBD2, 6 bases. CDR1 and CDR2 (germline): SNHLY, FYNNEI. V was clipped by 5 bases and J by 1 base, with 17 bases between them. This CDR3 comprises 17 residues.

The chain employs TRBV6-5 and TRBJ2-5; 12 bases align to TRBD2. Germline trimming cut 7 bases from V and 4 bases from J; bases unmatched to any gene: 7. Germline V lookup: CDR1 MNHEY, CDR2 SVGAGI. The CDR3 totals 15 residues. The CDR3, as DNA: TGTGCCAGCACGCAGGAGGGACTAGCGGGAGAGACCCAGTACTTC. This gives the protein CASTQEGLAGETQYF.

The V call is TRBV2, the J call TRBJ2-1; a possible D gene is TRBD1 (5 bases). This CDR3 comprises 13 residues. Germline CDR1 and CDR2: SNHLY and FYNNEI. The V end was cut by 4 bases, the J end by 5 bases, with 9 bases between. CDR3 in DNA: TGTGCCAGCAGTGGAAGGGGTGACAATGAGCAGTTCTTC. This encodes CASSGRGDNEQFF.

The sample holds one count of this clone. The CDR3 DNA reads TGTGCCAGCAGCACCCGGGCGGGAGACTACGAGCAGTACTTC. Amino acid sequence: CASSTRAGDYEQYF. The V and J genes are TRBV27 and TRBJ2-7, with TRBD2 matching over 7 bases. Per the germline V gene, CDR1 is MNHEY and CDR2 is SMNVEV (reference sequence). The CDR3 consists of 14 residues. V lost 6 bases, J lost 3 bases, and 8 bases stayed unmatched.

The chain carries TRBV7-3 and TRBJ2-2; D gene ambiguous. V lost 5 bases, J lost 4 bases, and 14 bases lay in between. CDR3 length equals 15 residues. CDR1 and CDR2 from the germline V gene are SGHTA and FQGTGA. The DNA of the CDR3 is TGTGCCAGCAGCCCCCATCCTAGAACCACCGGGGAGCTGTTTTTT. This encodes CASSPHPRTTGELFF.

This chain uses TRBV6-5 with TRBJ1-2, with D possibly matching TRBD1 (6 bases). CDR1 MNHEY and CDR2 SVGAGI come from the germline V gene. V was clipped by 3 bases and J by 5 bases, with 19 bases between them. The CDR3 is 16 amino acids. This CDR3 reads CASSYDSRGNFYGYTF. Written as DNA, the CDR3 is TGTGCCAGCAGTTATGACAGTAGGGGGAACTTTTATGGCTACACCTTC.

This rearrangement joins TRBV12-3 or TRBV12-4 to TRBJ2-3, with D perhaps matching TRBD2 (5 bases). The germline V and J ends were trimmed by 1 base and 6 bases, with 8 bases remaining between them. CDR3 length: 13 residues. The chain's CDR3 is CASSLGGSDTQYF. CDR3 coding DNA: TGTGCCAGCAGTTTAGGTGGGAGTGATACGCAGTATTTT.

The sample holds a few counts of this clone. V is TRBV5-1 and J is TRBJ2-2; 8 positions match TRBD1. The CDR3 totals 14 residues. Germline V gives CDR1 SGHRS, CDR2 YFSETQ. J gave up 3 bases and V 7 bases, and 5 bases lay outside the gene matches. CDR3 DNA: TGCGCCAGCTCTGGACAGGGCCACACCGGGGAGCTGTTTTTT. Its protein is CASSGQGHTGELFF. Full variable domain (rest looked up from reference TRBV5-1 and TRBJ2-2): KAGVTQTPRYLIKTRGQQVTLSCSPISGHRSVSWYQQTPGQGLQFLFEYFSETQRNKGNFPGRFSGRQFSNSRSEMNVSTLELGDSALYLCASSGQGHTGELFFGEGSRLTVL.

The chain is built from TRBV30 and TRBJ2-2, with 13 bases lining up with TRBD2. Germline V gives CDR1 GTSNPN, CDR2 SVGIG (reference sequence). After removal of 6 bases from V and 4 bases from J, the junction contained 2 bases not matched to a gene. The CDR3 totals 14 residues. The CDR3 sequence is CACRLAGGTGELFF. CDR3 nucleotides: TGTGCCTGCCGACTAGCGGGAGGCACCGGGGAGCTGTTTTTT.

The genes are TRBV5-1 and TRBJ2-2; possibly TRBD1 for D (5 bases). The germline gives CDR1 SGHRS, CDR2 YFSETQ. The V gene lost 5 bases and the J gene lost 5 bases, with 13 bases spanning the gap. This CDR3 spans 14 amino acids. The CDR3 region has the DNA TGCGCCAGCAGGAGCCTAGGGGATACCGGGGAGCTGTTTTTT. It yields the protein CASRSLGDTGELFF.

This sequence joins TRBV4-2 and TRBJ1-6, with 12 positions matching TRBD1. J was trimmed by 5 bases and V by 2 bases; bases with no gene match: 4. In germline, CDR1 is LGHNA, CDR2 YNFKEQ. The CDR3 runs 17 residues. The CDR3 bases are TGTGCCAGCAGCCAATACGGGACAGGGGGCAATAATTCACCCCTCCACTTT. Protein: CASSQYGTGGNNSPLHF.

This chain connects TRBV7-8 to TRBJ1-6; TRBD1 matches 7 bases. Germline V CDR1 and CDR2: SGHVS, FQNEAQ. With V trimmed by 5 bases and J by 0 bases, 10 bases remained unmatched. The CDR3 totals 18 residues. For the CDR3, the DNA is TGTGCCAGCAGCACGGCGACAGGGACGAGCTCCTATAATTCACCCCTCCACTTT. It is translated as CASSTATGTSSYNSPLHF. The full variable domain, completed using reference TRBV7-8 and TRBJ1-6, is GAGVSQSPRYKVAKRGQDVALRCDPISGHVSLFWYQQALGQGPEFLTYFQNEAQLDKSGLPSDRFFAERPEGSVSTLKIQRTQQEDSAVYLCASSTATGTSSYNSPLHFGNGTRLTVT.

This clone was seen just once. The V gene is TRBV3-1 (or the pseudogene TRBV3-2), the J gene TRBJ2-4, with TRBD1 identical over 7 bases. This CDR3 spans 14 amino acids. From germline, CDR1 is LGHDT and CDR2 YNNKEL (reference sequence). Trimming at V came to 3 bases and at J to 7 bases, leaving 6 bases not matched to a gene. The CDR3 DNA is TGTGCCAGCAGCCAGAGGGACAGCGATAACATTCAGTACTTC. Residues: CASSQRDSDNIQYF.

This chain joins TRBV9 and TRBJ2-1, with 7 bases fitting TRBD2. CDR3 length equals 15 residues. V gave up 0 bases and J gave up 3 bases; unmatched junction bases: 3. Germline-derived CDR1 and CDR2 are SGDLS and YYNGEE. CDR3 protein: CASSVVGEGYNEQFF. CDR3 sequence (DNA): TGTGCCAGCAGCGTAGTGGGGGAGGGCTACAATGAGCAGTTCTTC.

The chain is built from TRBV5-6 and TRBJ2-6, with 7 positions matching TRBD1. Germline V gene lookup returns CDR1 SGHDT and CDR2 YYEEEE. Germline trimming cut 6 bases from V and 1 base from J; bases unmatched to any gene: 7. The CDR3 runs 16 residues. CDR3 coding DNA: TGTGCCAGCACCCCCCTGGACAGGTCTGGGGCCAACGTCCTGACTTTC. As protein: CASTPLDRSGANVLTF.

The chain combines TRBV11-3 with TRBJ2-7, with TRBD2 matching over 13 bases. Germline trimming cut 5 bases from V and 4 bases from J; bases unmatched to any gene: 14. CDR3 length equals 18 residues. Looked up from germline, CDR1 is SGHNT and CDR2 is YENEEA. CDR3 sequence reads: CASSPPFVLGLAGYEQYF. The CDR3 DNA reads TGTGCCAGCAGCCCCCCATTTGTCCTGGGACTAGCGGGATACGAGCAGTACTTC.

The chain couples TRBV6-5 to TRBJ1-2; 9 bases are shared with TRBD1. Germline CDR1 and CDR2: MNHEY and SVGAGI. The length of the CDR3 is 14 residues. Unmatched junction bases numbered 4, after V lost 6 bases and J lost 2 bases. The CDR3: CASSSGQGNYGYTF. CDR3 nucleotides: TGTGCCAGCAGCTCGGGACAGGGCAACTATGGCTACACCTTC.